This T cell receptor beta chain was profiled in a study of blood T cell repertoires in COVID-19. Only in-frame clones appear in the TCRdb table, and some are missing; sequencing was by immunoSEQ multiplex PCR. Seen here are about 480,000 clones, 75% to 90% observed once, and the top ten hold roughly 0.9%. Germline CDR1 reads SNHLY; CDR2 reads FYNNEI. The CDR3 is 15 residues long. The J segment lost 3 bases and the V segment lost 5 bases, leaving 8 bases of the junction unmatched. The receptor's source is a man between 18 and 29 years old with COVID-19, enrolled during active disease. Sequences were obtained from peripheral blood. The chain combines TRBV2 with TRBJ2-7; TRBD1 matches 9 bases. The CDR3 spells CASSLRTGVFYEQYF. The CDR3 DNA reads as TGTGCCAGCAGTCTCCGGACAGGGGTCTTCTACGAGCAGTACTTC.